Sequencing of this T cell receptor beta chain was carried out in a study of CXCR3-negative and CXCR3-positive naive CD8 T cells (dated by TCRdb to about 2019). As for the study more broadly: In total, some 130 million TRB reads were obtained, corresponding to roughly 1.5 +/- 0.3 million reads per library. Diversity and physicochemical repertoire analyses were performed on some eleven donors pooled from two independent experiments. TRBV-TRBJ cluster analysis included naive subsets from 5 donors and memory cells from 3 donors. Broad study findings and their caveats: Repertoire diversity was comparably high in both naive subsets but much lower in memory CD8+ T cells. Because surface CD5, which is linked to self-reactivity in mice, was comparable between the naive subsets, TCR interaction strength was also inferred from TRB CDR3 physicochemical properties. Within the same donor, TRBV-TRBJ usage looked similar between naive CXCR3-negative and CXCR3-positive cells, but memory cells had distinct patterns. Freshly isolated PBMCs were used for most assays because CXCR3 expression went down partially after cryopreservation. TRB CDR3s from CXCR3-positive naive cells showed higher hydrophobicity (lower Kidera factor 4), lower energy, and higher strength and volume indices than CXCR3-negative naive cells.

The CDR3 runs 15 amino acids, cysteine and phenylalanine included. The record lacks a DNA sequence. Sequences MNHEY (CDR1) and SMNVEV (CDR2) are obtained from the germline V gene (reference sequence). TCRdb names NextSeq 550 as the instrument used. The Human TCR Profiling Kit (MiLaboratory) was used to make UMI-labeled 5' RACE TRB cDNA libraries. cDNA synthesis used the entire amount of extracted RNA, and PCR amplification then used the entire amount of cDNA produced. Libraries were prepared in parallel with an identical number of PCR cycles. In the source study's methods: With a minimum of two reads required per UMI, MIGEC and MiXCR pulled out about 52,000 +/- 9,100 unique UMI-labeled TRB cDNA molecules from each library. Each library averaged around 40,000 +/- 10,000 functional in-frame TRB CDR3 nucleotide clonotypes without stop codons. After each sample was downsampled to 5000 UMI-labeled TRB molecules, VDJtools was used to calculate diversity metrics such as normalized Shannon-Wiener and Chao1. For the central five CDR3 residues, VDJtools calculated physicochemical properties weighted by clonotype size, namely interaction energy, strength, volume and Kidera factor 4. TCRdb reprocessed the reads, so every CDR3 protein sequence counts as one entry and DNA is not shown. The V and J calls reflect TCRdb's pipeline rather than the authors' work. Per the sample table, the count is 140,000 to 150,000 distinct CDR3 sequences. The top ten clonotypes cover roughly 0.28% of the sample.

Comments on this clonotype: The antigen it binds to is not known.

For each CD8+ T cell subset, flow sorting was done in triplicate, and roughly 320,000 cells per subset went directly into RLT lysis buffer. To keep memory contaminants out, a stringent definition of naive CD8+ T cells was applied: CD45RO-CCR7+CD27+CD95-. Peripheral blood mononuclear cells were isolated from buffy coats using standard density gradient centrifugation. Naive CXCR3-negative and CXCR3-positive CD8+ T cells were flow-sorted using a FACSAria III. Total RNA was extracted from sorted cells with an RNeasy Mini Kit. The sample consisted of naive CXCR3+ CD8+ T cells from blood. The cell subset or site label corresponds to: CD45RO-CCR7+CD27+CD95- naive CD8+ T cells expressing CXCR3 (TNR3+). This sequence uses TRBV27 and TRBJ1-5; TCRdb outputs TRBD1, but without DNA this stays unchecked. The TCR sequence derives from a human donor in good health. Some clones in this sample may be carry-over from other donors' samples. The CDR3 protein is CASSLTGTSNQPQHF.